The present TCR beta chain was sequenced within a study of blood T cell repertoires in COVID-19 (dated by TCRdb to 2018 to 2020). For the wider study: Samples from collaborators originated in the United States, Italy and Spain and spanned both the acute and convalescent phases of COVID-19. The material from the prospective study consisted of cDNA or gDNA derived from T cells, B-cell-depleted T cells, or PBMCs. Deeply sampled blood TCRbeta repertoires from subjects exposed to, actively infected with, or recovered from COVID-19 were included in the dataset. A freely available public database, intended as a resource for researchers studying the immune response to SARS-CoV-2, is where the repertoires were released. Samples came from the ongoing ImmuneRACE study (first 160 participants) plus 1,254 subjects from 6 global collaborators. A de-identified subject ID, COVID-19 status, age in years and sex were almost always included in the sample metadata. Where available, HLA class I and class II types were taken from metadata supplied by the sample provider and were not determined by assay-based typing.

The collaborating institutions used their own protocols to collect whole blood in K2EDTA tubes. For TCRbeta analysis, collaborators shipped samples as frozen whole blood, isolated PBMCs, or DNA extracted from either of those sample types. The CDR3 covers 15 residues, taking in both the cysteine and the phenylalanine. Only CDR3 DNA remains: 45 bases, in frame from the first base. Via the germline V gene (reference sequence), CDR1 is SGHKS and CDR2 YYEKEE. V is trimmed back by 0 bases and J by 6 bases, and the junction contains 5 bases that no gene match accounts for. Remarks on this clone: Which antigen it targets is not known. Base qualities are not at hand, and no much larger clone is one base apart.

TCRbeta CDR3 regions were amplified from genomic DNA using the immunoSEQ Assay, a bias-controlled multiplex PCR. Turning to the authors' computational methods: Nucleated cell counts per sample were estimated from amplification of reference gene primers within the assay. Sequence reads were collapsed and filtered to measure the absolute abundance of every unique TCRbeta CDR3 rearrangement. For each sample, productive Simpson clonality was calculated as the square root of Simpson's diversity index across productive rearrangements. In its TCRdb copy, this immuneACCESS table keeps in-frame sequences only and misses some clones. Where compared with another copy, unresolved V genes explain less than half of these, and the others have no known cause. Clone size and the V and J calls come from that table; the DNA yielded D and trimming. The sample yields approximately 250,000 clones; 86% were counted once. Under 2.5% of the sample goes to the ten largest clones.

What the research found in general, with its limitations: Clinical and demographic metadata were provided uncurated, with the amount varying by source and participant.

The V and J segments used are TRBV5-5 and TRBJ1-2, with 10 bases aligning to TRBD1. The sequence was collected from a man aged 25-45 years with active or convalescent COVID-19. The sample consisted of peripheral blood. The sequenced DNA is TGTGCCAGCAGCTTGGGCTGGACAGGGGGGGATGGCTACACCTTC. This sequence encodes CASSLGWTGGDGYTF.